Listed below are T cell receptor beta chains from one sample, sequenced in a study of T cells in localized non-small cell lung cancer. Here immunoSEQ multiplex PCR was the method, and the copy in TCRdb shows in-frame clones only, minus some. The data contain roughly 5,200 clones, around 50% of them singletons. This specimen was lymph node tissue, taken before any cancer treatment. The source is a male donor aged 60 or over with stage I squamous cell lung carcinoma. Both conserved end residues are part of each CDR3. D genes are given only for firm matches. Rows may omit the clone size; those that give it use once, few, many or a size class.

v_call	j_call	d_call	cdr3_length	clone_size	cdr3_aa	cdr3_nt
TRBV14	TRBJ2-3	TRBD2	17	.	CASSQEKRGTSSYTQYF	TGTGCCAGCAGCCAGGAAAAGAGGGGGACTAGCAGTTATACGCAGTATTTT
TRBV9	TRBJ2-2	.	13	.	CASSNTGPGELFF	TGTGCCAGCAGCAATACTGGGCCCGGGGAGCTGTTTTTT
TRBV19	TRBJ2-3	.	14	.	CASSMPGPTDTQYF	TGTGCCAGTAGTATGCCAGGACCCACAGATACGCAGTATTTT
TRBV9	TRBJ1-2	.	13	.	CASSVVRGVGYTF	TGTGCCAGCAGCGTAGTGAGGGGTGTTGGCTACACCTTC
TRBV7-1	TRBJ1-1	TRBD1	13	few	CASNPTGATEAFF	TGTGCCAGCAACCCCACAGGGGCCACTGAAGCTTTCTTT
TRBV11-3	TRBJ2-1	TRBD2	15	few	CASSSGLAGVNEQFF	TGTGCCAGCAGCTCGGGACTAGCGGGAGTAAATGAGCAGTTCTTC
TRBV19	TRBJ2-1	.	15	.	CASSIALGTYNEQFF	TGTGCCAGTAGTATAGCCTTGGGAACCTACAATGAGCAGTTCTTC
TRBV30	TRBJ2-7	.	15	.	CTWSLTTGPSGEQYF	TGTACCTGGAGCTTAACTACAGGGCCCTCGGGGGAGCAGTACTTC
TRBV6-8	TRBJ2-1	TRBD2	16	.	CASKGRLAGVNNEQFF	TGTGCCAGCAAGGGTCGACTAGCGGGAGTGAACAATGAGCAGTTCTTC
TRBV18	TRBJ2-7	TRBD1	14	.	CASSDNRGRVEQYF	TGTGCCAGCTCGGACAACAGGGGGCGAGTCGAGCAGTACTTC
TRBV28	TRBJ2-7	TRBD2	14	.	CATSLAGGTGEQYF	TGTGCCACGTCGCTAGCGGGAGGTACGGGGGAGCAGTACTTC
TRBV11-3	TRBJ2-1	TRBD2	16	few	CASSRAGGPSYNEQFF	TGTGCCAGCAGCAGAGCGGGAGGGCCGTCCTACAATGAGCAGTTCTTC
TRBV9	TRBJ2-2	.	12	once	CASSLNTGELFF	TGTGCCAGCAGTCTTAACACCGGGGAGCTGTTTTTT
TRBV19	TRBJ1-5	TRBD1	17	once	CASSQQRDRASNQPQHF	TGTGCCAGTAGCCAACAACGGGACAGGGCGAGCAATCAGCCCCAGCATTTT
TRBV9	TRBJ2-3	.	16	.	CASSLDFVAGTDTQYF	TGTGCCAGCAGCTTGGATTTTGTAGCGGGCACAGATACGCAGTATTTT
TRBV4-1	TRBJ1-2	.	14	.	CASSQEGRGYGYTF	TGCGCCAGCAGCCAAGAAGGCCGAGGCTATGGCTACACCTTC
TRBV2	TRBJ2-6	.	15	.	CASSVGQTGANVLTF	TGTGCCAGCAGTGTTGGCCAAACTGGGGCCAACGTCCTGACTTTC
TRBV28	TRBJ1-3	.	17	.	CASSLVGLSPGGNTIYF	TGTGCCAGCAGTTTAGTAGGGTTAAGCCCTGGTGGAAACACCATATATTTT
TRBV29-1	TRBJ2-3	.	12	.	CSAGTDTDTQYF	TGCAGCGCAGGGACGGACACAGATACGCAGTATTTT
TRBV6-8	TRBJ2-7	.	14	.	CASSKDGFDYEQYF	TGTGCCAGCAGTAAGGACGGCTTCGACTACGAGCAGTACTTC
TRBV28	TRBJ1-2	.	14	.	CASSPGRGRHGYTF	TGTGCCAGCAGTCCGGGACGGGGACGGCATGGCTATACCTTC
TRBV28	TRBJ2-7	TRBD2	14	.	CASSNGLAGVEQYF	TGTGCCAGCAGTAACGGACTAGCGGGAGTCGAGCAGTACTTC
TRBV5-1	TRBJ2-7	TRBD1	16	.	CASGPLPQGTAYEQYF	TGCGCCAGCGGGCCCCTACCACAGGGGACAGCCTACGAGCAGTACTTC
TRBV11-3	TRBJ2-6	.	14	medium-sized	CASSSGDGANVLTF	TGTGCCAGCAGCTCAGGAGATGGGGCCAACGTCCTGACTTTC
TRBV19	TRBJ2-7	.	15	.	CASSIAITAGYEQYF	TGTGCCAGTAGTATAGCCATAACAGCGGGTTACGAGCAGTACTTC
TRBV28	TRBJ1-2	.	15	.	CASSFDGQGDYGYTF	TGTGCCAGCAGTTTTGATGGGCAAGGGGACTATGGCTACACCTTC
TRBV6-8	TRBJ2-3	.	13	.	CASSTGVGDTQYF	TGTGCCAGCAGCACAGGAGTAGGCGATACGCAGTATTTT
TRBV28	TRBJ1-4	.	13	.	CASSRDHNEKLFF	TGTGCCTCCTCCCGGGACCATAATGAAAAACTGTTTTTT
TRBV6-8	TRBJ2-1	.	13	few	CASSAGTINEQFF	TGTGCCAGCAGCGCCGGGACGATCAATGAGCAGTTCTTC
TRBV11-3	TRBJ1-1	TRBD1	14	few	CASSLDRGGPEAFF	TGTGCCAGCAGCTTGGACAGGGGAGGTCCTGAAGCTTTCTTT
TRBV29-1	TRBJ2-7	TRBD2	14	.	CSVEKGTSSYEQYF	TGCAGCGTTGAAAAGGGGACTAGCTCCTACGAGCAGTACTTC
TRBV19	TRBJ1-2	.	16	.	CASSIRLGGDNYGYTF	TGTGCCAGTAGTATAAGGTTGGGCGGTGACAACTATGGCTACACCTTC
TRBV6-8	TRBJ1-5	TRBD1	17	.	CASTPRTGQNRNQPQHF	TGTGCCAGCACTCCACGGACAGGGCAAAACCGCAATCAGCCCCAGCATTTT
TRBV19	TRBJ2-3	.	12	.	CASRTIGDTQYF	TGTGCCAGTAGAACTATAGGGGATACGCAGTATTTT
TRBV30	TRBJ2-1	TRBD2	13	.	CAWTGLAENEQFF	TGTGCCTGGACGGGGCTAGCGGAAAATGAGCAGTTCTTC
TRBV19	TRBJ1-2	TRBD1	12	.	CASSTGGRGYTF	TGTGCCAGTAGTACAGGGGGCCGGGGCTACACCTTC
TRBV30	TRBJ2-5	.	13	few	CAWSVPGQETQYF	TGTGCCTGGAGTGTACCCGGACAAGAGACCCAGTACTTC
TRBV11-3	TRBJ2-3	.	16	.	CASSPGYYSRTDTQYF	TGTGCCAGCAGCCCGGGTTACTACAGTCGCACAGATACGCAGTATTTT
TRBV6-8	TRBJ2-1	.	13	few	CASNPGLHNEQFF	TGTGCCAGCAACCCGGGACTTCACAATGAGCAGTTCTTC
TRBV10-3	TRBJ1-1	.	16	once	CAISEPRTGRHTEAFF	TGTGCCATCAGTGAGCCTAGAACAGGGCGGCACACTGAAGCTTTCTTT
TRBV29-1	TRBJ2-5	.	12	once	CSAVREEETQYF	TGCAGCGCCGTGAGGGAGGAAGAGACCCAATACTTC
TRBV29-1	TRBJ1-2	TRBD1	12	.	CSVEATGGGYTF	TGCAGCGTTGAGGCGACAGGGGGCGGCTACACCTTC
TRBV6-8	TRBJ2-7	TRBD2	13	few	CASKRLADSEQYF	TGTGCCAGTAAGCGACTAGCCGACAGCGAGCAGTACTTC
TRBV18	TRBJ2-3	TRBD2	15	.	CASSLTSGSTDTQYF	TGTGCCAGCTCACTAACTAGCGGTAGCACAGATACGCAGTATTTT
TRBV9	TRBJ2-7	.	15	.	CASSAPDKPSYEQYF	TGTGCCAGCAGCGCCCCCGACAAACCCTCCTACGAGCAGTACTTC
TRBV18	TRBJ2-7	.	16	once	CASSPPSTGPSGEQYF	TGTGCCAGCTCACCGCCTTCCACAGGGCCCTCCGGGGAGCAGTACTTC
TRBV9	TRBJ2-2	.	16	few	CASSFRDADNTGELFF	TGTGCCAGCAGCTTCCGGGACGCCGATAACACCGGGGAGCTGTTTTTT
TRBV19	TRBJ2-1	TRBD1	15	.	CASSTWGQGYNEQFF	TGTGCCAGTAGTACCTGGGGACAGGGGTACAATGAGCAGTTCTTC
TRBV5-1	TRBJ2-7	.	15	.	CASSSTGLRSYEQYF	TGCGCCAGCAGCTCCACGGGGCTTCGATCCTACGAGCAGTACTTC
TRBV28	TRBJ2-2	.	15	.	CASSMGGSNTGELFF	TGTGCCAGCAGTATGGGAGGCTCGAACACCGGGGAGCTGTTTTTT
TRBV29-1	TRBJ1-1	.	14	.	CSYQQTGPGEVAFF	TGCAGCTACCAGCAGACAGGTCCCGGAGAAGTAGCTTTCTTT
TRBV28	TRBJ2-7	.	17	once	CASSFTLGAGREDEQYF	TGTGCCAGCAGTTTTACGCTGGGGGCAGGGAGAGAGGACGAGCAGTACTTC